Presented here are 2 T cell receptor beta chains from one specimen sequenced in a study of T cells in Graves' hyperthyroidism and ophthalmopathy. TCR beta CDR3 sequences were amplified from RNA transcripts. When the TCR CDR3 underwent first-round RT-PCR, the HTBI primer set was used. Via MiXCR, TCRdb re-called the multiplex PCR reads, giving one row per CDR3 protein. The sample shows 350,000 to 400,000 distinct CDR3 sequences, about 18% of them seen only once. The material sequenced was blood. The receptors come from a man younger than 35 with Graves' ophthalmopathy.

CDR3 nucleotide sequence: TGTGCCACCAGTGGGACCGGGCTGAACACTGAAGCTTTCTTT. Translation gives CATSGTGLNTEAFF. The chain links TRBV24-1 to TRBJ1-1; D is undetermined. The CDR3 has 14 amino acids. In germline, CDR1 is KGHDR, CDR2 SFDVKD. The V and J ends lost 5 bases and 0 bases respectively, with 9 bases between them.

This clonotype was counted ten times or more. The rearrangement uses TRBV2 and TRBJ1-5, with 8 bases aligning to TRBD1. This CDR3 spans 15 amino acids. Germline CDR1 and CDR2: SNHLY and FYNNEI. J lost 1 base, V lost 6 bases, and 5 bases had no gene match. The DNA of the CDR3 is TGTGCCAGCAGACAGGGGGGTCCGAGCAATCAGCCCCAGCATTTT. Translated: CASRQGGPSNQPQHF.